Listed below are T cell receptor beta chains from one sample, sequenced in a study of OX40 agonist ivuxolimab in advanced cancers. The assay was immunoSEQ multiplex PCR, and TCRdb's table has in-frame clones only and misses some. The sample records just under 85,000 clones, over 65% being singletons. The source was CD4+ or CD8+ T cells sorted from blood, collected in a trial of the OX40 agonist ivuxolimab. The receptors stem from an adult with an advanced solid tumor such as melanoma, head and neck, liver or kidney cancer. Both conserved end residues are part of each CDR3. D genes are given only for firm matches. For some rows the clone size is stated as once, few or many, or as a class when expanded; others skip it.

. once TRBJ2-3 TRBV19 TGTGCCAGTAGTATTCGCGAGGGGATGTGGGATACGCAGTATTTT CASSIREGMWDTQYF
TRBD2 . TRBJ2-2 TRBV7-9 TGTGCCAGCAGCCGACTAGCGGGGGAAGGCGGGGAGCTGTTTTTT CASSRLAGEGGELFF
TRBD1 . TRBJ1-1 TRBV27 TGTGCCAGCAGGGGACAGGGGGGTTTCATGAACACTGAAGCTTTCTTT CASRGQGGFMNTEAFF
TRBD2 . TRBJ2-1 TRBV11-2 TGTGCCAGCAGCTTAGAGCGGCTAGCGGGAGAGCAGTTCTTC CASSLERLAGEQFF
TRBD1 . TRBJ2-2 TRBV19 TGTGCCAGTAGCTGGACAGGGGATAGCACCGGGGAGCTGTTTTTT CASSWTGDSTGELFF
TRBD1 . TRBJ2-3 TRBV5-1 TGCGCCAGCAGCTTCACCGGGACAGGGTCGGATACGCAGTATTTT CASSFTGTGSDTQYF
. once TRBJ1-3 TRBV7-8 TGTGCCAGCAGCTTGTCAGGCTCTGGAAACACCATATATTTT CASSLSGSGNTIYF
TRBD1 . TRBJ1-5 TRBV5-1 TGCGCCAGCAGCCCAGGACCTACAGGGGGCGAAGGTCAGCCCCAGCATTTT CASSPGPTGGEGQPQHF
TRBD1 . TRBJ1-4 TRBV5-1 TGCGCCAGCAGCCGGGACAGGGGTAATGAAAAACTGTTTTTT CASSRDRGNEKLFF
. once TRBJ2-1 TRBV7-2 TGTGCCAGCAGCTCCAATAGCGATGAGCAGTTCTTC CASSSNSDEQFF
TRBD1 . TRBJ2-3 TRBV11-3 TGTGCCAGCAGCTCCGGACAGGGGAAAACAGATACGCAGTATTTT CASSSGQGKTDTQYF
TRBD2 . TRBJ2-5 TRBV7-2 TGTGCCAGCAGCCTAGGACGGTCTAGCGGATCACAAGAGACCCAGTACTTC CASSLGRSSGSQETQYF
. . TRBJ1-2 TRBV5-1 TGCGCCAGCAGCTTGGGCGACGCGGCTAACTATGGCTACACCTTC CASSLGDAANYGYTF
. . TRBJ2-3 TRBV6-1 TGTGCCAGCAGTGCGGGACGTACAGATACGCAGTATTTT CASSAGRTDTQYF
TRBD1 . TRBJ2-7 TRBV10-3 TGTGCCCCGCCCCAGGACAGGTACTACGAGCAGTACTTC CAPPQDRYYEQYF
. . TRBJ2-5 TRBV2 TGTGCCAGCAGCCAGTCGGGAGTCCAAGAGACCCAGTACTTC CASSQSGVQETQYF
. . TRBJ1-1 TRBV27 TGTGCCAGCAGTTCCGCAATCCAGGGCAACACTGAAGCTTTCTTT CASSSAIQGNTEAFF
. . TRBJ2-5 TRBV27 TGTGCCAGCAGCGGGGGCGGGGTTCGGGAGACCCAGTACTTC CASSGGGVRETQYF
. . TRBJ1-1 TRBV5-4 TGTGCCAGCAGCCAACCTACCCCGGGGGGCACTGAAGCTTTCTTT CASSQPTPGGTEAFF
TRBD1 . TRBJ2-7 TRBV6-5 TGTGCCAGCAGACCGGGACAGGGGGCAAGTGAGCAGTACTTC CASRPGQGASEQYF
. . TRBJ2-3 TRBV7-9 TGTGCCAGCAGCTTTAGGGGGGGGGAAGATACGCAGTATTTT CASSFRGGEDTQYF
. few TRBJ2-7 TRBV7-2 TGTGCCAGCAGCCGCTGGGGGTCTACCTCCTACGAGCAGTACTTC CASSRWGSTSYEQYF
. . TRBJ1-2 TRBV4-3 TGCGCCAGCAGCCAAGATGGGCAGGTCTATGGCTACACCTTC CASSQDGQVYGYTF
. . TRBJ2-7 TRBV30 TGTGCCTGGAAGAGGAGGACGAGCTCCTACGAGCAGTACTTC CAWKRRTSSYEQYF
. few TRBJ1-3 TRBV4-2 TGTGCCAGCAGCTTACAGATCCAGGGGTCTGGAAACACCATATATTTT CASSLQIQGSGNTIYF
. . TRBJ2-2 TRBV21-1 TGTGCCAGCAGCAAATGGAATAGGGAGGGCACCGGGGAGCTGTTTTTT CASSKWNREGTGELFF
. few TRBJ1-6 TRBV6-1 TGTGCCAGCAGTGAATATAGGGACATCAGTTCACCCCTCCACTTT CASSEYRDISSPLHF
. . TRBJ2-1 TRBV30 TGTGCCTGGAGTGTACACAGGTTTAGGGGCCTCCACCTAGGGATCAATGAGCAGTTCTTC CAWSVHRFRGLHLGINEQFF
. . TRBJ2-5 TRBV7-9 TGTGCCAGCAGCTTAGGGGGCGGACTAAAAGAGACCCAGTACTTC CASSLGGGLKETQYF
. . TRBJ1-6 TRBV7-8 TGTGCCAGCAGCTTAGCAAACTCGGGCTCCTATAATTCACCCCTCCACTTT CASSLANSGSYNSPLHF
. . TRBJ2-1 TRBV5-1 TGCGCCAGCCGGGTGGAGGGGGGGCCAAACAATGAGCAGTTCTTC CASRVEGGPNNEQFF
. . TRBJ1-4 TRBV18 TGTGCCAGCACGGAAGGTGACGTCGGCGAAAAACTGTTTTTT CASTEGDVGEKLFF
. . TRBJ1-2 TRBV21-1 TGTGCCAGCAGCAAGAGACAGGCTCCCAATGGCTACACCTTC CASSKRQAPNGYTF
. . TRBJ2-6 TRBV5-1 TGCGCCAGCAGCTTAAGCAGGGATAATAAAGGGGGAACCTCTGGGGCCAACGTCCTGACTTTC CASSLSRDNKGGTSGANVLTF
TRBD1 once TRBJ1-5 TRBV19 TGTGCCAGTAGCGGGGGACAGGGGTTACAGCCCCAGCATTTT CASSGGQGLQPQHF
. . TRBJ1-5 TRBV18 TGTGCCAGCTCACCGGGACCTTCAGAACAGCCCCAGCATTTT CASSPGPSEQPQHF
. . TRBJ1-1 TRBV7-3 TGTGCCAGCAGCTTAATGGAGGCAGGGAACACTGAAGCTTTCTTT CASSLMEAGNTEAFF
TRBD1 . TRBJ2-6 TRBV19 TGTGCCAGTGGACAGGGCTCCGGGGCCAACGTCCTGACTTTC CASGQGSGANVLTF
. . TRBJ2-7 TRBV9 TGTGCCAGCAGCTCGGGGAGCTCCTACGAGCAGTACTTC CASSSGSSYEQYF
TRBD1 . TRBJ1-6 TRBV27 TGTGCCAGCAGTTCGCCGGGACAGGGCACCCCTTTCGGAAATTCACCCCTCCACTTT CASSSPGQGTPFGNSPLHF